The present entry profiles one T cell receptor (beta chain) with its context. V was shortened by 2 bases and J by 0 bases, with 5 bases between the two germline ends. Per germline, CDR1 KGHSH and CDR2 LQKENI. This CDR3 has 14 amino acids. Roughly 30,000 T cell genomes (approximately 0.2 ug DNA) went into each sorted-subset replicate. Repertoires were generated with immunoSEQ multiplex PCR, while TCRdb's copy carries only in-frame clones and drops some. This table holds 2 million to 2.5 million clones, 80% to 95% found once. This specimen belongs to a study of shared clonotypes between healthy human individuals.

V and J are TRBV18 and TRBJ1-5, with D unresolved. The sequencing input was naive CD4+ T cells from PBMCs. Subset noted: CD45RA+ positively selected. This clonotype was sampled from a man aged 18 to 35 in good health. Some clones in this sample may be carry-over from other donors' samples. The CDR3 here is CASSPVSSNQPQHF. CDR3 DNA: TGTGCCAGCTCACCAGTCTCTAGCAATCAGCCCCAGCATTTT.